The present T cell receptor beta chain was sequenced within a study of cytomegalovirus exposure and HLA in healthy donors. Study-wide points: Further analysis, carried out later, found HLA-associated TCR beta chains more clonally expanded than equally common other chains.

It was with 60 Vbeta and 13 Jbeta primers that the PCR ran. Profiled with immunoSEQ multiplex PCR; TCRdb holds only in-frame clones, not every one. This table has about 90,000 clones, 62% appearing once. This CDR3 has 17 residues. CDR1 is WNHNN, CDR2 SYGVQD, per germline (reference sequence). V dropped 4 bases and J dropped 3; count of bases not matched to a gene: 4. Note on this clone: Antigen specificity is unknown.

This rearrangement joins TRBV10-1 to TRBJ2-2; 14 bases map to TRBD2. The TCR comes from a woman between 25 and 40 years old in good health and CMV-seropositive. Sequencing was performed on PBMCs. The CDR3 bases are TGCGCCAGCAGTGGACTAGCGGGGGGGCGGTACACCGGGGAGCTGTTTTTT. It codes for CASSGLAGGRYTGELFF.